This T cell receptor beta chain was observed in a study of blood T cell repertoires in COVID-19. Overall study context: Some COVID-19 samples were acute and others convalescent; all came from the United States, Italy and Spain.

Trimming removed 5 bases at V and 0 bases at J, with 17 bases between. The CDR3 spans 16 residues. The germline CDR1 and CDR2 sequences are SGHVS and FQNEAQ. Authors' processing steps: Reference gene primer amplification gave nucleated cell count estimates. Profiling relied on immunoSEQ multiplex PCR, and the TCRdb table lists in-frame clones only, not all of them. V, J and clone size are taken as reported in that table, and D and trimming were inferred from the DNA itself. The sample has about 100,000 clones; 80% to 95% are singletons. V usage is TRBV7-8 and J usage is TRBJ2-7, with D possibly matching TRBD1 (5 bases). The receptor comes from a man aged 65 to 79 with acute or convalescent COVID-19. The specimen sequenced was peripheral blood. The CDR3 region has the DNA TGTGCCAGCAGCCAGATGACAGCAAAAAGCTCCTACGAGCAGTACTTC. Amino acids: CASSQMTAKSSYEQYF.